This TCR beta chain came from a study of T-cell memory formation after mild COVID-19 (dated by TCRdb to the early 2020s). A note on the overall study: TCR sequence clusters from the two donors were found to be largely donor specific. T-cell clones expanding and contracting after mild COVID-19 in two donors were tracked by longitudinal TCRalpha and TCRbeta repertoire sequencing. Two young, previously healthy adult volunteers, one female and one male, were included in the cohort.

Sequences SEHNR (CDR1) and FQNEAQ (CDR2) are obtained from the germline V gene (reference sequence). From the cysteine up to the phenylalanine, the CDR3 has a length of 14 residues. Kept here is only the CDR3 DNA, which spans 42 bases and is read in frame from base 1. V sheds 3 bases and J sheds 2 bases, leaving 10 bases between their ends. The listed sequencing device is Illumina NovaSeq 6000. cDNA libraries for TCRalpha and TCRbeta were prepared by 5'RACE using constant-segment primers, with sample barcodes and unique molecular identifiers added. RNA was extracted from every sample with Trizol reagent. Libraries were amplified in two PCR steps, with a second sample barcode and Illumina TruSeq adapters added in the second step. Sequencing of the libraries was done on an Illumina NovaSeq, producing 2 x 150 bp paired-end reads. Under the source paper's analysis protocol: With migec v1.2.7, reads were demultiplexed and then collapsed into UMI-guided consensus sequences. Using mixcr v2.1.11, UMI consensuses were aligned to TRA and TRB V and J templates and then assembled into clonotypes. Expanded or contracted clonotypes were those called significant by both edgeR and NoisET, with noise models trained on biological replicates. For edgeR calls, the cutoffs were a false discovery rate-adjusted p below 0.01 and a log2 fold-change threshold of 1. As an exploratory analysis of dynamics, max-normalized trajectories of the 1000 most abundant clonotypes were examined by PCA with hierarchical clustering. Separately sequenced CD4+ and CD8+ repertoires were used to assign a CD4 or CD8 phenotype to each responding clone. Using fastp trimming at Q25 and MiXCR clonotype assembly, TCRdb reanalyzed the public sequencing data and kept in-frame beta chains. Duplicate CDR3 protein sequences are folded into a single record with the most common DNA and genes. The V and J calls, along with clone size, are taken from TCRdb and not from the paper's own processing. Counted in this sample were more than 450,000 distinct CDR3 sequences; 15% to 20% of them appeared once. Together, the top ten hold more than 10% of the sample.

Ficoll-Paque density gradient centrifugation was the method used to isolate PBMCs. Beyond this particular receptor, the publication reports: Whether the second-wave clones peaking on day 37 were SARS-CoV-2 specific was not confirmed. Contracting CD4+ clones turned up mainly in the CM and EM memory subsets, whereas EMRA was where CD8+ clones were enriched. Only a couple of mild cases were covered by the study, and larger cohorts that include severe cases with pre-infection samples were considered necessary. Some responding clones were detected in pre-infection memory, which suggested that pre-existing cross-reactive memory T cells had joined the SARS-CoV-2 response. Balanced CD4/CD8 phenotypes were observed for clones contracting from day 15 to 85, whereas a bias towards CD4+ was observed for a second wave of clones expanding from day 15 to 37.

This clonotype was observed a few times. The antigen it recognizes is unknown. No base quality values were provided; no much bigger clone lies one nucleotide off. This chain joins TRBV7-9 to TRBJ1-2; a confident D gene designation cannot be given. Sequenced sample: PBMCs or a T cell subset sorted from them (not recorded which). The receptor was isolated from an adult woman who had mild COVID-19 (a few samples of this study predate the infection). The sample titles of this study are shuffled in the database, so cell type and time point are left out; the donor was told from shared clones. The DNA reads TGTGCCAGCAGCTTGCTGCGTGACAACTATGGCTACACCTTC. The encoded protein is CASSLLRDNYGYTF.